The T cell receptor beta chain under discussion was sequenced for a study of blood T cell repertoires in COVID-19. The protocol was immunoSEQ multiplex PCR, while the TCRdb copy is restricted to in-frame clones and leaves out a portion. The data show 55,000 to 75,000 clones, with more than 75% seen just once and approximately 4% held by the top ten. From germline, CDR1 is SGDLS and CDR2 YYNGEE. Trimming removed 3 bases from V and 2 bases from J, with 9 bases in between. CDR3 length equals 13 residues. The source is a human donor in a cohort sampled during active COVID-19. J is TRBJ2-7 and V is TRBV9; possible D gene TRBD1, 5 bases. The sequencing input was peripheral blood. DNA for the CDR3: TGTGCCAGCAGCGCAGGGAACCCCTACGAGCAGTACTTC. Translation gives CASSAGNPYEQYF.